The present T cell receptor beta chain was sequenced within a study of blood T cell repertoires in COVID-19. Study information: The United States, Italy and Spain were the sources of the acute and convalescent COVID-19 samples.

The ends were cut back, 0 bases at V and 5 bases at J, with 8 bases in the middle. The CDR3 totals 14 residues. Germline V gene lookup returns CDR1 SGHTA and CDR2 FQGNSA. Methods used by the authors: Amplification of reference gene primers was used by the study to estimate nucleated cell counts. Here immunoSEQ multiplex PCR was the method, and the copy in TCRdb shows in-frame clones only, minus some. That table supplies the V and J calls and clone size; D and trimming were determined from the DNA. This table holds approximately 59,000 clones, about 89% found once. The specimen sequenced was peripheral blood. This clonotype was sampled from a human donor in a cohort sampled during active COVID-19. The V and J genes are TRBV7-2 and TRBJ2-1; D uncertain. CDR3 in amino acids: CASSLAYFNNEQFF. As DNA, the CDR3 is TGTGCCAGCAGCTTAGCCTATTTCAACAATGAGCAGTTCTTC.